These 6 T cell receptor beta chains were sequenced from one sample in a study of human T cells and chemical hapten exposure. This sample's time point: pre-sensitization, week 0. Treatment: therapeutic diphenylcyclopropenone sensitization with weekly scalp DPC. TCRdb reanalysed the RACE reads using MiXCR and keeps one entry per CDR3 protein. Among 100,000 to 150,000 distinct CDR3 sequences listed, 13% were seen once. This specimen consisted of whole blood, obtained in connection with sensitization to the hapten diphenylcyclopropenone (DPC). The receptors were gathered from a woman aged 18 to 35 with alopecia areata. Some clones in this sample may be carry-over from other donors' samples.

This clonotype was observed a handful of times. CDR3 DNA sequence: TGTGCCAGCAGCTTGATCGGGACAGGAAACTATGGCTACACCTTC. Encoded protein: CASSLIGTGNYGYTF. The rearrangement links TRBV5-4 to TRBJ1-2, with 8 bases aligning to TRBD1. CDR1 SGHNT and CDR2 YYREEE come from the germline V gene (reference sequence). Trimming at V came to 1 base and at J to 2 bases, leaving 4 bases not matched to a gene. This CDR3 has 15 amino acids.

This clonotype was detected many times. The CDR3 protein is CASSLRDNSGNTIYF. The CDR3, as DNA: TGTGCCAGCAGCCTCCGGGACAACTCTGGAAACACCATATATTTT. This chain joins TRBV7-2 and TRBJ1-3; possibly TRBD1 for D (6 bases). The CDR3 is made up of 15 amino acids. V dropped 5 bases and J dropped 0 bases, with 11 bases sitting between them. CDR1 is SGHTA and CDR2 is FQGNSA in the germline V gene.

Only a few counts were recorded for this clonotype. The chain has TRBV29-1 and TRBJ1-2, with 8 positions matching TRBD1. The CDR3 is made up of 14 amino acids. The germline V gene has CDR1 SQVTM and CDR2 ANQGSEA. With 7 bases clipped from V and 4 bases from J, the junction kept 11 bases outside the gene matches. In nucleotides, the CDR3 is TGCAGCGCCGATCCCCAGGGGGCAGGCTATGGCTACACCTTC. Amino acid sequence: CSADPQGAGYGYTF.

This chain links TRBV19 with TRBJ2-5; the D is unclear. This CDR3 has 14 amino acids. Between the trimmed V and J ends, which lost 3 bases and 0 bases, there was a span of 8 bases. Germline V lookup: CDR1 LNHDA, CDR2 SQIVND (reference sequence). The CDR3 DNA follows: TGTGCCAGTAGTATCAGGTCGTACCAAGAGACCCAGTACTTC. It specifies CASSIRSYQETQYF. The variable domain in full, completed from reference TRBV19 and TRBJ2-5, reads DGGITQSPKYLFRKEGQNVTLSCEQNLNHDAMYWYRQDPGQGLRLIYYSQIVNDFQKGDIAEGYSVSREKKESFPLTVTSAQKNPTAFYLCASSIRSYQETQYFGPGTRLLVL.

This chain uses TRBV14 with TRBJ1-2; no reliable D call. In germline, CDR1 is SGHDN, CDR2 FVKESK. The CDR3 totals 17 residues. Trimming shortened V by 1 base and J by 0 bases, and 15 bases separated the two germline ends. The CDR3 reads CASSQGFPVGSNYGYTF. As DNA, the CDR3 is TGTGCCAGCAGCCAAGGGTTCCCCGTAGGATCTAACTATGGCTACACCTTC.

V and J are TRBV20-1 and TRBJ2-5; D is unresolved. Germline lookup yields CDR1 DFQATT and CDR2 SNEGSKA (reference sequence). V was clipped by 1 base and J by 1 base, with 10 bases between them. This CDR3 is built from 14 residues. The CDR3 coding sequence is TGCAGTGCTAGAGCCGCCTCCACCCAAGAGACCCAGTACTTC. Its protein product is CSARAASTQETQYF.